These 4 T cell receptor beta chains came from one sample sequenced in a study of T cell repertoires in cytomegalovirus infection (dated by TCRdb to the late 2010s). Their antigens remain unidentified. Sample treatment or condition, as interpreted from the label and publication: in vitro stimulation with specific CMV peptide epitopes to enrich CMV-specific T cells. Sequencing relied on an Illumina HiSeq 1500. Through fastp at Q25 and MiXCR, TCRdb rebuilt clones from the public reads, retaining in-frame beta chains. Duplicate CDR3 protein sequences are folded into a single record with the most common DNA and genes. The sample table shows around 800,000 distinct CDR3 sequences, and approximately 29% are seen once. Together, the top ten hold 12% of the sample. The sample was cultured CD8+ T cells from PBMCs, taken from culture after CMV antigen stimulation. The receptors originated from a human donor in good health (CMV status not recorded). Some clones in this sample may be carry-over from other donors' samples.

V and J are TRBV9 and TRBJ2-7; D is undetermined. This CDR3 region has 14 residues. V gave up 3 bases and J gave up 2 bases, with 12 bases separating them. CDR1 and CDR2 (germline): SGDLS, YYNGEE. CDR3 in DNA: TGTGCCAGCAGCGGGTCCGGACGGACCTACGAGCAGTACTTC. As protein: CASSGSGRTYEQYF.

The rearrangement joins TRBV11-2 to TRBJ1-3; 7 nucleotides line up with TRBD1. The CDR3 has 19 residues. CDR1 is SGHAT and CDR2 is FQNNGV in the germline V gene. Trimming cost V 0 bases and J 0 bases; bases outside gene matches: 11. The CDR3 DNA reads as TGTGCCAGCAGCTTAGAACGGATATACGACAGGGTCTCTGGAAACACCATATATTTT. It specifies CASSLERIYDRVSGNTIYF.

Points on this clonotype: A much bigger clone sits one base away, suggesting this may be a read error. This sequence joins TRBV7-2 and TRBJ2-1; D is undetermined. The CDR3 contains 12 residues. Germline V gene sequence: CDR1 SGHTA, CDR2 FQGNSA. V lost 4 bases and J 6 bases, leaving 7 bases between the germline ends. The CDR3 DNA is TGTGCCAGCAGCTCCGCGTGCAATGAGCAGTTCTTC. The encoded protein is CASSSACNEQFF. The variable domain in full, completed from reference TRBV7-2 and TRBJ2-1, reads GAGVSQSPSNKVTEKGKDVELRCDPISGHTALYWYRQSLGQGLEFLIYFQGNSAPDKSGLPSDRFSAERTGGSVSTLTIQRTQQEDSAVYLCASSSACNEQFFGPGTRLTVL.

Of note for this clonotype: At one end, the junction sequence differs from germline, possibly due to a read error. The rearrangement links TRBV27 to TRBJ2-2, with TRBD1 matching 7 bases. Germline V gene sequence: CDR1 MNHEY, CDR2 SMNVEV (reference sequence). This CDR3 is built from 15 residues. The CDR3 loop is CASSLEQGNSGELFF. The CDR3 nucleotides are TGTGCCAGCAGTTTAGAACAGGGGAACTCCGGGGAGCTGTTTTTT.